One sample yielded the 2 T cell receptor beta chains listed below, sequenced in a study of blood T cells in healthy people across ages. A sample-barcoded 5' primer and a J-beta primer mix were used in a second PCR of roughly 7 to 11 cycles. From the 5' RACE reads, TCRdb called clonotypes with MiXCR, one entry per CDR3 protein. This table has 650,000 to 800,000 distinct CDR3 sequences, approximately 48% appearing once. Source material: blood. These receptors were collected from a man between 60 and 75 years old in good health.

To note about this clonotype: The CDR3 carries no conserved terminal phenylalanine or tryptophan, so it likely arises from a read error. The genes are TRBV12-3 or TRBV12-4 and TRBJ1-6, with 9 bases identical to TRBD1. The junction had 15 bases not matched to a gene; V was cut back by 6 bases and J by 6 bases. This CDR3 is built from 18 residues. The CDR3 spells CASSPGQGRNNGNSPLHL. CDR3 bases: TGTGCCAGCAGCCCGGGACAGGGTCGGAATAACGGTAATTCACCCCTCCACTTA.

The chain couples TRBV7-2 to TRBJ1-4; 9 bases align to TRBD1. J lost 0 bases, V lost 4 bases, and 6 bases had no gene match. CDR3 length: 17 amino acids. Germline CDR1 SGHTA, CDR2 FQGNSA. Here the CDR3 DNA reads TGTGCCAGCAGCTCCGGGACAGGGACTGCAACTAATGAAAAACTGTTTTTT. Residues: CASSSGTGTATNEKLFF.